A selection of T cell receptor beta chains follows, all from one sample in a study of T cells in Graves' hyperthyroidism and ophthalmopathy. A single record per CDR3 protein comes from TCRdb applying MiXCR to the multiplex PCR reads. The sample carries hundreds of thousands of distinct CDR3 sequences, over 35% recorded once. The sample was blood. These receptors were taken from a woman aged 40-49 years with Graves' hyperthyroidism. CDR3s include the opening cysteine and the closing phenylalanine or tryptophan. A D gene is named only where the DNA matches it firmly. Clone size appears in some rows only: once, few, many, or a class for an expanded clone.

CDR3 protein: CASSLVGYNGYTF
CDR3 DNA: TGTGCCAGCAGCTTAGTGGGGTACAATGGCTACACCTTC
J gene: TRBJ1-2
D gene: .
V gene: TRBV7-9
clone size: few

CDR3 protein: CASTLYSGGVDTEAFF
CDR3 DNA: TGTGCCAGCACATTATACTCGGGGGGAGTGGACACTGAAGCTTTCTTT
J gene: TRBJ1-1
D gene: .
V gene: TRBV7-9
clone size: .

CDR3 protein: CASSPPVSYGNTEAFF
CDR3 DNA: TGTGCCAGCAGCCCCCCCGTTAGTTATGGGAACACTGAAGCTTTCTTT
J gene: TRBJ1-1
D gene: .
V gene: TRBV11-2
clone size: .

CDR3 protein: CASSRTPDRVYGYTF
CDR3 DNA: TGTGCCAGCAGCCGGACCCCCGACAGGGTCTATGGCTACACCTTC
J gene: TRBJ1-2
D gene: TRBD1
V gene: TRBV7-8
clone size: .

CDR3 protein: CSVVTGGRDGYTF
CDR3 DNA: TGCAGCGTTGTGACAGGGGGTAGGGATGGCTACACCTTC
J gene: TRBJ1-2
D gene: TRBD1
V gene: TRBV29-1
clone size: .

CDR3 protein: CASSPTGVGGYTF
CDR3 DNA: TGTGCCAGCAGTCCCACAGGGGTGGGTGGCTACACCTTC
J gene: TRBJ1-2
D gene: TRBD1
V gene: TRBV12-3/TRBV12-4
clone size: many

CDR3 protein: CASSLVGAAGRHGYTF
CDR3 DNA: TGTGCCAGCAGTTTGGTGGGTGCTGCAGGGAGGCATGGCTACACCTTC
J gene: TRBJ1-2
D gene: .
V gene: TRBV12-3/TRBV12-4
clone size: many

CDR3 protein: CATSSEPNQPQHF
CDR3 DNA: TGTGCCACCAGCAGTGAACCCAATCAGCCCCAGCATTTT
J gene: TRBJ1-5
D gene: .
V gene: TRBV15
clone size: .

CDR3 protein: CASSLGGRLAPEAFF
CDR3 DNA: TGTGCCAGCAGTTTGGGGGGGCGTTTGGCGCCTGAAGCTTTCTTT
J gene: TRBJ1-1
D gene: .
V gene: TRBV4-2
clone size: .

CDR3 protein: CASSQAEMTQGGWYEQYF
CDR3 DNA: TGTGCCAGCAGCCAAGCCGAAATGACACAGGGAGGGTGGTACGAGCAGTACTTC
J gene: TRBJ2-7
D gene: .
V gene: TRBV7-2
clone size: few

CDR3 protein: CSASTSSYEQYF
CDR3 DNA: TGCAGTGCTTCCACTAGCTCCTACGAGCAGTACTTC
J gene: TRBJ2-7
D gene: .
V gene: TRBV20-1
clone size: many

CDR3 protein: CAINREGRPYEQYF
CDR3 DNA: TGTGCCATCAACAGGGAGGGGCGACCCTACGAGCAGTACTTC
J gene: TRBJ2-7
D gene: .
V gene: TRBV10-3
clone size: .

CDR3 protein: CAISEKVDRVGGELFF
CDR3 DNA: TGTGCCATCAGTGAGAAAGTGGACAGGGTCGGCGGGGAGCTGTTTTTT
J gene: TRBJ2-2
D gene: TRBD1
V gene: TRBV10-3
clone size: .

CDR3 protein: CASSESSTNTGELFF
CDR3 DNA: TGTGCCAGCAGTGAAAGCTCCACGAACACCGGGGAGCTGTTTTTT
J gene: TRBJ2-2
D gene: .
V gene: TRBV6-1
clone size: .

CDR3 protein: CASSPPGQGVPPLHF
CDR3 DNA: TGTGCCAGCTCACCGCCGGGACAGGGTGTTCCACCCCTCCACTTT
J gene: TRBJ1-6
D gene: TRBD1
V gene: TRBV18
clone size: .

CDR3 protein: CSVEDRMNTGELFF
CDR3 DNA: TGCAGCGTTGAGGACAGGATGAACACCGGGGAGCTGTTTTTT
J gene: TRBJ2-2
D gene: TRBD1
V gene: TRBV29-1
clone size: few

CDR3 protein: CSVVDSGPRSGNTIYF
CDR3 DNA: TGCAGCGTTGTTGATTCTGGGCCCCGGTCTGGAAACACCATATATTTT
J gene: TRBJ1-3
D gene: .
V gene: TRBV29-1
clone size: .

CDR3 protein: CATSARQTQTFYGYTF
CDR3 DNA: TGTGCCACCAGTGCCCGACAGACACAGACCTTCTATGGCTACACCTTC
J gene: TRBJ1-2
D gene: .
V gene: TRBV24-1
clone size: many

CDR3 protein: CSLPGTGTYGYTF
CDR3 DNA: TGCAGTTTACCCGGGACAGGGACATATGGCTACACCTTC
J gene: TRBJ1-2
D gene: TRBD1
V gene: TRBV20-1
clone size: once

CDR3 protein: CASSDLTGREETQYF
CDR3 DNA: TGTGCCAGCAGTGATTTAACAGGGAGGGAAGAGACCCAGTACTTC
J gene: TRBJ2-5
D gene: .
V gene: TRBV7-8
clone size: few

CDR3 protein: CASNPLSGANTGELFF
CDR3 DNA: TGTGCCAGCAACCCACTTAGCGGGGCGAATACCGGGGAGCTGTTTTTT
J gene: TRBJ2-2
D gene: TRBD2
V gene: TRBV7-9
clone size: few

CDR3 protein: CASTGGSRGIYEQYF
CDR3 DNA: TGTGCCAGCACCGGGGGGAGTCGAGGCATATACGAGCAGTACTTC
J gene: TRBJ2-7
D gene: TRBD2
V gene: TRBV6-5
clone size: .

CDR3 protein: CASITQTDRGAEKLFF
CDR3 DNA: TGTGCCAGCATAACCCAGACCGACAGGGGGGCTGAAAAACTGTTTTTT
J gene: TRBJ1-4
D gene: TRBD1
V gene: TRBV2
clone size: .

CDR3 protein: CASSSGAAGGYTF
CDR3 DNA: TGTGCCAGCAGTTCCGGAGCCGCGGGAGGCTACACCTTC
J gene: TRBJ1-2
D gene: .
V gene: TRBV6-5
clone size: .

CDR3 protein: CASSIKDRETQYF
CDR3 DNA: TGTGCCAGCAGTATAAAGGATCGAGAGACCCAGTACTTC
J gene: TRBJ2-5
D gene: .
V gene: TRBV12-3/TRBV12-4
clone size: many

CDR3 protein: CASPPEGSKGNEQYF
CDR3 DNA: TGTGCCAGCCCTCCAGAGGGGTCAAAAGGGAACGAGCAGTACTTC
J gene: TRBJ2-7
D gene: .
V gene: TRBV6-1
clone size: .

CDR3 protein: CASSSGHLGYEQYF
CDR3 DNA: TGTGCCAGTAGTTCGGGACACCTAGGCTACGAGCAGTACTTC
J gene: TRBJ2-7
D gene: .
V gene: TRBV19
clone size: .

CDR3 protein: CASSWVAGQETQYF
CDR3 DNA: TGTGCCAGCAGTTGGGTAGCGGGGCAAGAGACCCAGTACTTC
J gene: TRBJ2-5
D gene: TRBD2
V gene: TRBV2
clone size: .

CDR3 protein: CASSWTSGDTGELFF
CDR3 DNA: TGTGCCAGCAGCTGGACTAGCGGGGACACCGGGGAGCTGTTTTTT
J gene: TRBJ2-2
D gene: TRBD2
V gene: TRBV11-2
clone size: .

CDR3 protein: CAISYLGDYGYTF
CDR3 DNA: TGTGCCATCAGTTACCTCGGGGACTATGGCTACACCTTC
J gene: TRBJ1-2
D gene: .
V gene: TRBV10-3
clone size: .

CDR3 protein: CASGRQGGNTGELFF
CDR3 DNA: TGTGCCAGCGGCAGGCAGGGTGGTAATACCGGGGAGCTGTTTTTT
J gene: TRBJ2-2
D gene: .
V gene: TRBV6-1
clone size: .

CDR3 protein: CASSFTTGVGELFF
CDR3 DNA: TGTGCCAGCAGCTTTACTACAGGGGTAGGGGAGCTGTTTTTT
J gene: TRBJ2-2
D gene: TRBD1
V gene: TRBV7-9
clone size: many

CDR3 protein: CASWASSNTGELFF
CDR3 DNA: TGTGCCAGCTGGGCTTCGTCGAACACCGGGGAGCTGTTTTTT
J gene: TRBJ2-2
D gene: .
V gene: TRBV6-1
clone size: .

CDR3 protein: CASSYLSSNQPQHF
CDR3 DNA: TGTGCCAGCAGTTACTTATCCAGCAATCAGCCCCAGCATTTT
J gene: TRBJ1-5
D gene: .
V gene: TRBV6-5
clone size: many

CDR3 protein: CASRGGTNYGYTF
CDR3 DNA: TGCGCCAGCAGAGGAGGGACCAACTATGGCTACACCTTC
J gene: TRBJ1-2
D gene: .
V gene: TRBV10-2
clone size: many

CDR3 protein: CASSSGYYEQYF
CDR3 DNA: TGTGCCAGCAGCTCGGGGTACTACGAGCAGTACTTC
J gene: TRBJ2-7
D gene: .
V gene: TRBV7-9
clone size: few

CDR3 protein: CSGANTGEETQYF
CDR3 DNA: TGCAGCGGGGCGAACACCGGGGAGGAGACCCAGTACTTC
J gene: TRBJ2-5
D gene: .
V gene: TRBV29-1
clone size: .

CDR3 protein: CSVSQTNTGELFF
CDR3 DNA: TGCAGCGTTTCACAGACGAACACCGGGGAGCTGTTTTTT
J gene: TRBJ2-2
D gene: .
V gene: TRBV29-1
clone size: many

CDR3 protein: CASSLGWKGVGTEAFF
CDR3 DNA: TGTGCCAGCAGCTTAGGGTGGAAGGGGGTTGGAACTGAAGCTTTCTTT
J gene: TRBJ1-1
D gene: .
V gene: TRBV7-2
clone size: many

CDR3 protein: CSPGQESYGYTF
CDR3 DNA: TGCAGCCCGGGACAGGAGTCTTATGGCTACACCTTC
J gene: TRBJ1-2
D gene: TRBD1
V gene: TRBV29-1
clone size: .

CDR3 protein: CASSAPRGVGDTQYF
CDR3 DNA: TGTGCCAGCAGTGCACCAAGAGGTGTAGGAGATACGCAGTATTTT
J gene: TRBJ2-3
D gene: .
V gene: TRBV2
clone size: .

CDR3 protein: CASSLEGQAFF
CDR3 DNA: TGTGCCAGCAGCTTAGAGGGGCAAGCTTTCTTT
J gene: TRBJ1-1
D gene: .
V gene: TRBV11-2
clone size: many

CDR3 protein: CATSEGGQRNYEQYF
CDR3 DNA: TGTGCCACCAGTGAGGGGGGACAGAGAAACTACGAGCAGTACTTC
J gene: TRBJ2-7
D gene: .
V gene: TRBV24-1
clone size: many

CDR3 protein: CASSAPQGARETQYF
CDR3 DNA: TGTGCCAGCAGTGCTCCACAGGGTGCCAGGGAGACCCAGTACTTC
J gene: TRBJ2-5
D gene: .
V gene: TRBV11-1
clone size: once

CDR3 protein: CASRAGSGGNEQFF
CDR3 DNA: TGTGCCAGCAGGGCAGGCTCAGGTGGCAATGAGCAGTTCTTC
J gene: TRBJ2-1
D gene: .
V gene: TRBV7-9
clone size: .

CDR3 protein: CASSPGVAGGTEAFF
CDR3 DNA: TGCGCCAGCAGCCCAGGAGTGGCAGGGGGCACTGAAGCTTTCTTT
J gene: TRBJ1-1
D gene: TRBD1
V gene: TRBV4-1
clone size: many

CDR3 protein: CARGRDEQYF
CDR3 DNA: TGTGCCAGGGGCCGGGACGAGCAGTACTTC
J gene: TRBJ2-7
D gene: .
V gene: TRBV6-2/TRBV6-3
clone size: .

CDR3 protein: CASSFPLRGENMRAFF
CDR3 DNA: TGTGCCAGCAGCTTTCCCCTCCGGGGGGAAAACATGAGAGCTTTCTTT
J gene: TRBJ1-1
D gene: .
V gene: TRBV7-2
clone size: many

CDR3 protein: CASSFARDGGYTF
CDR3 DNA: TGTGCCAGCAGTTTTGCAAGGGACGGTGGCTACACCTTC
J gene: TRBJ1-2
D gene: .
V gene: TRBV12-3/TRBV12-4
clone size: .

CDR3 protein: CASSEEAGDYEAFF
CDR3 DNA: TGTGCCAGCAGTGAAGAGGCAGGGGATTATGAAGCTTTCTTT
J gene: TRBJ1-1
D gene: .
V gene: TRBV2
clone size: many

CDR3 protein: CASSFAWRGTSGGPAYEQYF
CDR3 DNA: TGTGCCAGCAGCTTCGCTTGGAGGGGGACTAGCGGGGGCCCGGCGTACGAGCAGTACTTC
J gene: TRBJ2-7
D gene: TRBD2
V gene: TRBV7-9
clone size: .

CDR3 protein: CASRSSGGTDTQYF
CDR3 DNA: TGTGCCAGCAGGTCTAGCGGGGGGACAGATACGCAGTATTTT
J gene: TRBJ2-3
D gene: TRBD2
V gene: TRBV7-2
clone size: .

CDR3 protein: CASSYSSTTYGYTF
CDR3 DNA: TGTGCCAGCAGTTACTCGTCGACAACTTATGGCTACACCTTC
J gene: TRBJ1-2
D gene: .
V gene: TRBV6-5
clone size: few

CDR3 protein: CASSSAFFYEQYF
CDR3 DNA: TGTGCCAGCAGTTCCGCGTTCTTCTACGAGCAGTACTTC
J gene: TRBJ2-7
D gene: .
V gene: TRBV6-1
clone size: .

CDR3 protein: CASSRFVHGYTF
CDR3 DNA: TGTGCCAGCAGCCGTTTCGTGCATGGCTACACCTTC
J gene: TRBJ1-2
D gene: .
V gene: TRBV28
clone size: many

CDR3 protein: CASSPTAGGNSPLHF
CDR3 DNA: TGTGCCAGCAGCCCAACGGCGGGGGGCAATTCACCCCTCCACTTT
J gene: TRBJ1-6
D gene: .
V gene: TRBV7-3
clone size: many

CDR3 protein: CSVLGQGYEQYF
CDR3 DNA: TGCAGCGTTCTGGGACAGGGGTACGAGCAGTACTTC
J gene: TRBJ2-7
D gene: TRBD1
V gene: TRBV29-1
clone size: .

CDR3 protein: CASPGTGSYEQYF
CDR3 DNA: TGTGCCAGCCCAGGGACAGGAAGCTACGAGCAGTACTTC
J gene: TRBJ2-7
D gene: TRBD1
V gene: TRBV5-6
clone size: once